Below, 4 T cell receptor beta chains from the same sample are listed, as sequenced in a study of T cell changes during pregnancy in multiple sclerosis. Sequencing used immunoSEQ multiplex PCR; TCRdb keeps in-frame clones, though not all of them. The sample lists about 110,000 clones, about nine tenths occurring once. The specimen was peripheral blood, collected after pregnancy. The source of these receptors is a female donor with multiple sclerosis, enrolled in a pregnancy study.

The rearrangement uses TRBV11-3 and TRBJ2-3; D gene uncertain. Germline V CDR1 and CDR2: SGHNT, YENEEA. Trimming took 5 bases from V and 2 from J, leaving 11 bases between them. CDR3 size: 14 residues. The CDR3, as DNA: TGTGCCAGCAGCGCCCGAGGCTACACAGATACGCAGTATTTT. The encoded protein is CASSARGYTDTQYF. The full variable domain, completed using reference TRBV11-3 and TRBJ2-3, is EAGVVQSPRYKIIEKKQPVAFWCNPISGHNTLYWYLQNLGQGPELLIRYENEEAVDDSQLPKDRFSAERLKGVDSTLKIQPAELGDSAVYLCASSARGYTDTQYFGPGTRLTVL.

The DNA for the CDR3 is TGTGCCAGCAGCGAAACGGACAGGGCCTACGAGCAGTACTTC. It codes for CASSETDRAYEQYF. This chain uses TRBV7-9 with TRBJ2-7, with 8 nucleotides matching TRBD1. This CDR3 region has 14 residues. Germline assignment: CDR1 SEHNR and CDR2 FQNEAQ (reference sequence). V was pared by 5 bases and J by 2 bases, with 5 bases of the junction left unmatched.

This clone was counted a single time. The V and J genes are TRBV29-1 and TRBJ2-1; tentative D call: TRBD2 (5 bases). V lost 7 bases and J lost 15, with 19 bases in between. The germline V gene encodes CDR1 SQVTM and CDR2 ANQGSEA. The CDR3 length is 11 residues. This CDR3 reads CSGLRWDQLFF. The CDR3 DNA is TGCAGCGGACTACGATGGGATCAGTTGTTCTTC.

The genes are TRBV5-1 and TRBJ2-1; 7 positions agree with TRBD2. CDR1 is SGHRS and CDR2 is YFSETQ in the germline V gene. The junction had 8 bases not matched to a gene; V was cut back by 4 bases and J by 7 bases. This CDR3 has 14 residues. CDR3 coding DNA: TGCGCCAGCAGCGCGGCGGGGCGGGAGAATGAGCAGTTCTTC. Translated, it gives CASSAAGRENEQFF.